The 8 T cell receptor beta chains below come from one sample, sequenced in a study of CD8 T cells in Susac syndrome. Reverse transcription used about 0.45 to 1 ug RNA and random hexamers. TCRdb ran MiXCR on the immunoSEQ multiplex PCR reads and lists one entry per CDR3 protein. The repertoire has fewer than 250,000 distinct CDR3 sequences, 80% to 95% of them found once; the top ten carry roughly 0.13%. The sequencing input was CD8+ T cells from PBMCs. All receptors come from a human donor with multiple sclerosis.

CDR3 coding DNA: TGCAGTGCTACAGGGGAAGTTAGTTCTGGAAACACCATATATTTT. Protein: CSATGEVSSGNTIYF. V gene TRBV20-1 combines with J gene TRBJ1-3, with D perhaps TRBD1 (6 bases). The V gene's germline CDR1 is DFQATT and CDR2 SNEGSKA (reference sequence). The CDR3 spans 15 residues. Deletions cut 4 bases from V and 1 base from J, with 14 bases between.

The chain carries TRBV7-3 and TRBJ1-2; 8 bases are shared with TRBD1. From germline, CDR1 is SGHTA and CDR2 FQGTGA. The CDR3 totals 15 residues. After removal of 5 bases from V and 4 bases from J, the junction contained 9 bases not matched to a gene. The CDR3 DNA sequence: TGTGCCAGCAGCCTTGGTGCAGGGGGCTTCTATGGCTACACCTTC. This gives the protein CASSLGAGGFYGYTF.

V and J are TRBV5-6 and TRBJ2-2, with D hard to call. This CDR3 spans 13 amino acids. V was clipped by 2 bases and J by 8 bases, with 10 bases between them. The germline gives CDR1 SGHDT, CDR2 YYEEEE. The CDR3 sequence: CASSFLGSGELFF. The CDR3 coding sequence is TGTGCCAGCAGCTTTTTAGGGTCGGGGGAGCTGTTTTTT.

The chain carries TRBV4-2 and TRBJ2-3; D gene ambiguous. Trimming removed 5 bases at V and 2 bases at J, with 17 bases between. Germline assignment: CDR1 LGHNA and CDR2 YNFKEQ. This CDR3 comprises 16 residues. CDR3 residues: CASSSRDQEFTDTQYF. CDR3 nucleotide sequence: TGTGCCAGCAGCTCTCGAGATCAGGAGTTCACAGATACGCAGTATTTT.

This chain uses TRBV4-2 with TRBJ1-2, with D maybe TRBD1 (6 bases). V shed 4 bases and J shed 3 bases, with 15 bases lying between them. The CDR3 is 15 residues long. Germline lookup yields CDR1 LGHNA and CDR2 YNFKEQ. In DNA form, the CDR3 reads TGTGCCAGCAGCCCCCCGGGAACAGGGTACTATGGCTACACCTTC. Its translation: CASSPPGTGYYGYTF.

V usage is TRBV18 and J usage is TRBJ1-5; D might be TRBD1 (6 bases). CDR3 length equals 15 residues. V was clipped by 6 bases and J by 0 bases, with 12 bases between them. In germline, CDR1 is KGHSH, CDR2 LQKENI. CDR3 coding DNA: TGTGCCAGCTCCAACAGGGTGGGTAGCAATCAGCCCCAGCATTTT. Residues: CASSNRVGSNQPQHF. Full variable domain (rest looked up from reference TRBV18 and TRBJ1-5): NAGVMQNPRHLVRRRGQEARLRCSPMKGHSHVYWYRQLPEEGLKFMVYLQKENIIDESGMPKERFSAEFPKEGPSILRIQQVVRGDSAAYFCASSNRVGSNQPQHFGDGTRLSIL.

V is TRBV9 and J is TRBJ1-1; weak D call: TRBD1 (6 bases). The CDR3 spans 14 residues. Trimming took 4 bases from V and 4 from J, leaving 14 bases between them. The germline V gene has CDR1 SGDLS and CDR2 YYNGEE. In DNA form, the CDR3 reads TGTGCCAGCAGCCCCGCCTCAGGGGCCACTGAAGCTTTCTTT. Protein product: CASSPASGATEAFF.

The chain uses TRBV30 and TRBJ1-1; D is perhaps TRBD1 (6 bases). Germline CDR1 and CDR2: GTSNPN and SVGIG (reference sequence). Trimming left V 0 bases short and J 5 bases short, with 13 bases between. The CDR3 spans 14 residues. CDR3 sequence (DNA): TGTGCCTGGAGTGTATGGGGGCGAGGTACTGAAGCTTTCTTT. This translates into CAWSVWGRGTEAFF.